This entry lists 15 T cell receptor beta chains sequenced from one sample in a study of blood T cell repertoires in COVID-19. Assay used: immunoSEQ multiplex PCR; TCRdb lists only in-frame clones, some missing. The sample records 250,000 to 300,000 clones, roughly 86% being singletons. The sample comprised peripheral blood. The receptors come from a woman aged 60-75 years with COVID-19, enrolled during active disease.

This clone appeared a single time. The chain carries TRBV28 and TRBJ2-7; weak D call: TRBD2 (6 bases). CDR3 size: 14 residues. V lost 5 bases, J lost 0 bases, and 11 bases lay in between. Germline V gene data show CDR1 as MDHEN and CDR2 as SYDVKM. The CDR3: CASSRRGGSYEQYF. The DNA for the CDR3 is TGTGCCAGCAGTCGCCGGGGAGGCTCCTACGAGCAGTACTTC. Complete variable domain (other parts from reference TRBV28 and TRBJ2-7): DVKVTQSSRYLVKRTGEKVFLECVQDMDHENMFWYRQDPGLGLRLIYFSYDVKMKEKGDIPEGYSVSREKKERFSLILESASTNQTSMYLCASSRRGGSYEQYFGPGTRLTVT.

This chain connects TRBV27 to TRBJ2-7; D unresolved. V lost 3 bases and J lost 2, with 11 bases in between. This CDR3 region has 14 residues. Germline V lookup: CDR1 MNHEY, CDR2 SMNVEV (reference sequence). CDR3 in amino acids: CASSFIGQPYEQYF. The DNA for the CDR3 is TGTGCCAGCAGTTTTATTGGGCAGCCCTACGAGCAGTACTTC.

The V gene is TRBV7-9, the J gene TRBJ1-3; D is possibly TRBD1 (6 bases). The CDR3 covers 17 residues. Trimming took 4 bases from V and 1 from J, leaving 17 bases between them. Germline CDR1 is SEHNR and CDR2 is FQNEAQ (reference sequence). CDR3 nucleotide sequence: TGTGCCAGCAGCTCAATACTTCAGGGGTGGTCTGGAAACACCATATATTTT. This sequence encodes CASSSILQGWSGNTIYF. The whole variable domain, remainder taken from reference TRBV7-9 and TRBJ1-3, is DTGVSQNPRHKITKRGQNVTFRCDPISEHNRLYWYRQTLGQGPEFLTYFQNEAQLEKSRLLSDRFSAERPKGSFSTLEIQRTEQGDSAMYLCASSSILQGWSGNTIYFGEGSWLTVV.

The CDR3 nucleotides are TGTGCCAGCAGTCCCCTACCGTTCGGGACTTTAGATACGCAGTATTTT. Its protein product is CASSPLPFGTLDTQYF. This rearrangement joins TRBV27 to TRBJ2-3, with D maybe TRBD2 (6 bases). Trimming removed 5 bases from V and 5 bases from J, with 20 bases in between. From germline, CDR1 is MNHEY and CDR2 SMNVEV (reference sequence). The CDR3 runs 16 residues.

The V gene is TRBV6-1, the J gene TRBJ1-1, with 7 bases aligning to TRBD1. The CDR3 length is 14 residues. V gave up 2 bases and J gave up 2 bases; unmatched junction bases: 2. Looked up from germline, CDR1 is MNHNS and CDR2 is SASEGT. For the CDR3, the DNA is TGTGCCAGCAGTGAACACAGGGGTAACACTGAAGCTTTCTTT. It codes for CASSEHRGNTEAFF.

The rearrangement uses TRBV30 and TRBJ1-1, with D unresolved. CDR1 and CDR2 from the germline V gene are GTSNPN and SVGIG (reference sequence). The CDR3 runs to 11 residues. The ends were cut back, 4 bases at V and 4 bases at J, with 7 bases in the middle. In DNA form, the CDR3 reads TGTGCCTGGACCGCGGTCACTGAAGCTTTCTTT. It specifies CAWTAVTEAFF. The variable domain in full, completed from reference TRBV30 and TRBJ1-1, reads SQTIHQWPATLVQPVGSPLSLECTVEGTSNPNLYWYRQAAGRGLQLLFYSVGIGQISSEVPQNLSASRPQDRQFILSSKKLLLSDSGFYLCAWTAVTEAFFGQGTRLTVV.

The CDR3 loop reads CASSYSGPGANVLTF. CDR3 nucleotides: TGTGCCAGCAGTTACTCTGGCCCTGGGGCCAACGTCCTGACTTTC. The V and J genes are TRBV6-5 and TRBJ2-6; no clear D. This CDR3 is 15 amino acids long. V shed 0 bases and J shed 2 bases, with 5 bases lying between them. Germline V lookup: CDR1 MNHEY, CDR2 SVGAGI.

The chain uses TRBV7-2 and TRBJ1-4; tentatively, D is TRBD1 (5 bases). This CDR3 is 16 amino acids long. The germline V gene encodes CDR1 SGHTA and CDR2 FQGNSA. The V end lost 5 bases, the J end lost 7 bases, and 20 bases lay between the germline ends. The CDR3 DNA reads TGTGCCAGCAGCAGACAGATGGGATTTCAAGGTGAAAAACTGTTTTTT. It yields the protein CASSRQMGFQGEKLFF.

The chain recombines TRBV6-5 with TRBJ2-5, with 7 bases lining up with TRBD2. With 9 bases clipped from V and 4 bases from J, the junction kept 8 bases outside the gene matches. CDR3 size: 13 residues. CDR1 and CDR2 from the germline V gene are MNHEY and SVGAGI. The CDR3 DNA reads TGTGCCAGATCCCCGGGGGGAGGAGAGACCCAGTACTTC. This encodes CARSPGGGETQYF.

The CDR3 sequence: CASRFTGGPTEAFF. CDR3 nucleotides: TGTGCCAGTAGATTTACAGGCGGTCCCACTGAAGCTTTCTTT. This sequence joins TRBV19 and TRBJ1-1, with a weak D call TRBD1 (5 bases). V lost 6 bases to trimming and J lost 4 bases, with 15 bases between them. The CDR3 totals 14 residues. Germline V CDR1 and CDR2: LNHDA, SQIVND (reference sequence).

This clone appeared a few times. The V call is TRBV29-1, the J call TRBJ1-3, with a possible D match to TRBD1 (6 bases). CDR3 length: 12 residues. The germline V and J ends were trimmed by 6 bases and 2 bases, with 8 bases remaining between them. From germline, CDR1 is SQVTM and CDR2 ANQGSEA. Here the CDR3 DNA reads TGCAGCGTCCGACAGGCTGGAAACACCATATATTTT. This gives the protein CSVRQAGNTIYF.

V and J are TRBV24-1 and TRBJ2-3; D is possibly TRBD1 (6 bases). The V end was cut by 3 bases, the J end by 6 bases, with 18 bases between. Germline-derived CDR1 and CDR2 are KGHDR and SFDVKD. The CDR3 is made up of 16 amino acids. Here the CDR3 reads CATSDRSRGKLDTQYF. The CDR3 DNA is TGTGCCACCAGTGATCGTTCCAGGGGAAAGCTCGATACGCAGTATTTT.

This clone appeared a few times. This chain joins TRBV7-6 and TRBJ2-5, with D possibly TRBD2 on 5 matching bases. The V end was cut by 3 bases, the J end by 2 bases, with 13 bases between. CDR1 and CDR2 from the germline V gene are SGHVS and FNYEAQ. The CDR3 consists of 15 residues. CDR3 residues: CASSFRGAGQETQYF. The CDR3 DNA sequence: TGTGCCAGCAGCTTCCGGGGAGCTGGACAAGAGACCCAGTACTTC. The whole variable domain, filled in from reference TRBV7-6 and TRBJ2-5, reads GAGVSQSPRYKVTKRGQDVALRCDPISGHVSLYWYRQALGQGPEFLTYFNYEAQQDKSGLPNDRFSAERPEGSISTLTIQRTEQRDSAMYRCASSFRGAGQETQYFGPGTRLLVL.

The chain employs TRBV29-1 and TRBJ2-7; TRBD1 matches 8 bases. V lost 3 bases, J lost 2 bases, and 12 bases stayed unmatched. From germline, CDR1 is SQVTM and CDR2 ANQGSEA. There are 16 residues in the CDR3. The CDR3 DNA follows: TGCAGCGTTGATAGGGGCGGACAGGGCATCACCTACGAGCAGTACTTC. It translates to CSVDRGGQGITYEQYF.

V is TRBV25-1 and J is TRBJ1-1; D remains unclear. Germline V CDR1 and CDR2: MGHDK, SYGVNS. V gave up 4 bases and J gave up 1 base, with 13 bases separating them. CDR3 length: 15 residues. In DNA, the CDR3 is TGTGCCAGCAGTGGGAACAGAATGACGAACACTGAAGCTTTCTTT. It specifies CASSGNRMTNTEAFF.